A single sample is the source of the 13 T cell receptor beta chains below, sequenced in a study of T cells in Graves' hyperthyroidism and ophthalmopathy. Using RNA transcripts as the source, TCR beta CDR3 regions were amplified. RT-PCR in the first round (using the HTBI primer set) targeted the TCR CDR3. In TCRdb, the multiplex PCR reads were re-called with MiXCR into one record per CDR3 protein. This sample has about 620,000 distinct CDR3 sequences, with about 17% found just once. Sequencing used blood. These receptors came from a woman aged 30 to 39 with Graves' hyperthyroidism.

Only a few counts were recorded for this clonotype. The chain employs TRBV5-6 and TRBJ2-7, with 9 bases lining up with TRBD1. CDR1 is SGHDT, CDR2 YYEEEE, per germline. V lost 4 bases to trimming and J lost 0 bases; unmatched junction nucleotides: 14. The length of the CDR3 is 18 residues. CDR3 sequence: CASSPGSRRTGDSYEQYF. DNA of the CDR3: TGTGCCAGCAGCCCGGGCTCTCGCCGGACAGGGGACTCCTACGAGCAGTACTTC. The whole variable domain, remainder taken from reference TRBV5-6 and TRBJ2-7, is DAGVTQSPTHLIKTRGQQVTLRCSPKSGHDTVSWYQQALGQGPQFIFQYYEEEERQRGNFPDRFSGHQFPNYSSELNVNALLLGDSALYLCASSPGSRRTGDSYEQYFGPGTRLTVT.

At least ten counts were recorded for this clonotype. The genes are TRBV6-1 and TRBJ2-7; 10 nucleotides match TRBD2. CDR1 is MNHNS, CDR2 SASEGT, per germline. CDR3 length: 18 amino acids. V gave up 1 base and J gave up 7 bases; unmatched junction bases: 16. CDR3 loop: CASSEGYGSGRALGEQYF. CDR3 nucleotide sequence: TGTGCCAGCAGTGAAGGGTACGGGAGCGGGAGGGCCCTCGGAGAGCAGTACTTC.

This clonotype has at least ten counts. V and J are TRBV5-1 and TRBJ1-3, with D maybe TRBD1 (6 bases). Germline CDR1 and CDR2: SGHRS and YFSETQ. V lost 4 bases to trimming and J lost 2 bases, with 16 bases between them. The CDR3 consists of 16 residues. Here the CDR3 reads CASSAGQRLTGNTIYF. CDR3 nucleotide sequence: TGCGCCAGCAGCGCAGGACAGAGGCTCACTGGAAACACCATATATTTT. The variable domain in full, with the rest retrieved from reference TRBV5-1 and TRBJ1-3, is KAGVTQTPRYLIKTRGQQVTLSCSPISGHRSVSWYQQTPGQGLQFLFEYFSETQRNKGNFPGRFSGRQFSNSRSEMNVSTLELGDSALYLCASSAGQRLTGNTIYFGEGSWLTVV.

The chain joins TRBV27 to TRBJ1-6, with 7 bases that match TRBD1. The CDR3 length is 16 residues. V shed 6 bases and J 5 bases; nucleotides not matched to a gene: 10. Germline CDR1 and CDR2: MNHEY and SMNVEV (reference sequence). CDR3 DNA: TGTGCCAGCAGATTCAGGGGGTTGGTTGATAATTCACCCCTCCACTTT. Amino acid sequence: CASRFRGLVDNSPLHF.

The J gene is TRBJ1-1, the V gene TRBV11-2, with unresolved D. The CDR3 contains 15 residues. Looked up from germline, CDR1 is SGHAT and CDR2 is FQNNGV. Trimming left V 4 bases short and J 0 bases short, with 12 bases between. The CDR3 DNA is TGTGCCAGCAGCTCCCGAACAACCTTGAACACTGAAGCTTTCTTT. Amino acid sequence: CASSSRTTLNTEAFF.

This clonotype has a handful of counts. The chain is built from TRBV28 and TRBJ2-1, with 8 bases identical to TRBD2. V trimming: 6 bases; J trimming: 9 bases; junction bases outside the gene matches: 13. Germline loops: CDR1 MDHEN, CDR2 SYDVKM. This CDR3 has 15 residues. In nucleotides, the CDR3 is TGTGCCAGCAGCGTTCAGCGGGAGCTTCGGGGTGAGCAGTTCTTC. Translating gives CASSVQRELRGEQFF. The whole variable domain, remainder taken from reference TRBV28 and TRBJ2-1, is DVKVTQSSRYLVKRTGEKVFLECVQDMDHENMFWYRQDPGLGLRLIYFSYDVKMKEKGDIPEGYSVSREKKERFSLILESASTNQTSMYLCASSVQRELRGEQFFGPGTRLTVL.

This clonotype came up once. The chain is built from TRBV19 and TRBJ2-7, with D possibly being TRBD2 (6 bases). Germline V CDR1 and CDR2: LNHDA, SQIVND (reference sequence). Between the trimmed V and J ends, which lost 3 bases and 6 bases, there was a span of 15 bases. This CDR3 is built from 14 residues. CDR3 in amino acids: CASSISTSSGEQYF. CDR3 coding DNA: TGTGCCAGTAGTATCTCGACTAGTTCCGGCGAGCAGTACTTC.

This clonotype appeared a few times. The chain has TRBV10-3 and TRBJ2-1; D assignment may be TRBD1 or TRBD2 (5 bases each). The CDR3 is 13 amino acids. V gave up 5 bases and J gave up 7 bases, with 12 bases separating them. CDR1 ENHRY and CDR2 SYGVKD come from the germline V gene. The CDR3 sequence: CAISTGTRNEQFF. The CDR3 coding sequence is TGTGCCATCAGTACCGGGACGAGGAATGAGCAGTTCTTC.

The table lists this clonotype with many counts. The chain links TRBV30 to TRBJ1-4; D unresolved. Germline V gives CDR1 GTSNPN, CDR2 SVGIG (reference sequence). The CDR3 totals 11 residues. V was cut by 0 bases and J by 8 bases, with 4 bases left in between. As DNA, the CDR3 is TGTGCCTGGAGTGTACGGGAAAAACTGTTTTTT. Its translation is CAWSVREKLFF.

This rearrangement joins TRBV7-2 to TRBJ1-1, with a weak D call TRBD1 (6 bases). The CDR3 extends over 12 amino acids. Looked up from germline, CDR1 is SGHTA and CDR2 is FQGNSA. V dropped 8 bases and J dropped 7 bases, with 14 bases sitting between them. The CDR3 bases are TGTGCCAGCTCAGGACAGCGATATGAAGCTTTCTTT. Its translation is CASSGQRYEAFF.

The chain uses TRBV9 and TRBJ2-3; either TRBD1 or TRBD2 may supply D (6 bases each). In germline, CDR1 is SGDLS, CDR2 YYNGEE. CDR3 length: 16 amino acids. Deletions cut 7 bases from V and 0 bases from J, with 18 bases between. The CDR3 loop reads CASPPRGETSTDTQYF. The CDR3, as DNA: TGTGCCAGCCCCCCAAGGGGGGAAACTAGCACAGATACGCAGTATTTT.

This clonotype was observed many times. The chain has TRBV29-1 and TRBJ1-1; TRBD1 agrees at 8 bases. CDR1 and CDR2 from the germline V gene are SQVTM and ANQGSEA. V dropped 5 bases and J dropped 5; count of bases not matched to a gene: 7. This CDR3 region has 13 residues. The CDR3 reads CSVLTGARTEAFF. The CDR3 DNA reads TGCAGCGTTTTGACAGGGGCGCGGACTGAAGCTTTCTTT.

This clonotype was recorded at least ten times. The V and J genes are TRBV12-3 or TRBV12-4 and TRBJ2-1; possibly TRBD2 for D (8 bases). This CDR3 region has 17 residues. V was shortened by 6 bases and J by 5 bases, with 23 bases between the two germline ends. The CDR3 sequence is CASRPREGTARNNEQFF. DNA of the CDR3: TGTGCCAGCAGACCTCGGGAGGGGACAGCTCGAAACAATGAGCAGTTCTTC.